The 3 T cell receptor beta chains given below trace back to one sample, sequenced in a study of T cells and Merkel cell carcinoma outcomes. TCRdb's table, derived via immunoSEQ multiplex PCR, lists solely in-frame clones and lacks some. Seen here are over 450 clones, roughly 90% observed once, and the top ten hold around 12%. Material for sequencing was tumor tissue from Merkel cell carcinoma. Receptors originate from a human donor with Merkel cell carcinoma.

The chain uses TRBV5-1 and TRBJ2-7; 13 nucleotides align to TRBD2. Trimming removed 4 bases from V and 5 bases from J; junction bases left unmatched: 12. CDR3 length equals 17 residues. Germline values: CDR1 SGHRS, CDR2 YFSETQ. The CDR3: CASSPRTSGSLSDEQYF. The CDR3 nucleotides are TGCGCCAGCAGCCCAAGGACTAGCGGGAGTCTATCCGACGAGCAGTACTTC.

The chain joins TRBV10-2 to TRBJ2-1; 11 bases are shared with TRBD2. From germline, CDR1 is WSHSY and CDR2 SAAADI. The CDR3 contains 16 residues. Trimming took 6 bases from V and 5 from J; bases not matched to a gene: 9. CDR3 bases: TGCGCCAGCAGGGGGGGACTAGCGGTGATCAACAATGAGCAGTTCTTC. Translated: CASRGGLAVINNEQFF.

This sequence joins TRBV2 and TRBJ2-1, with D unresolved. V lost 4 bases to trimming and J lost 4 bases, with 8 bases between them. Germline loops: CDR1 SNHLY, CDR2 FYNNEI. The CDR3 loop spans 13 amino acids. CDR3 DNA: TGTGCCAGCAGTGTGTCAGTATACAATGAGCAGTTCTTC. This encodes CASSVSVYNEQFF.